Listed here is a single TCR beta chain. Its antigen is currently unknown. The data were taken from a study of cytomegalovirus exposure and HLA in healthy donors. Study-level points and caveats: Rarity marked most TCR sequences, yet some public TCRs occurred in many donors.

Data came from immunoSEQ multiplex PCR; TCRdb stores just in-frame clones and leaves some out. This table holds 130,000 to 150,000 clones, 89% found once. Germline CDR1 SNHLY, CDR2 FYNNEI. Trimming took 3 bases from V and 1 from J; bases not matched to a gene: 4. The CDR3 loop spans 16 amino acids. The chain joins TRBV2 to TRBJ2-3; 10 nucleotides match TRBD2. The sequenced material came from PBMCs. The TCR comes from a woman aged 18-29 years in good health and CMV-seropositive. This CDR3 is CASSDPAGGRTDTQYF. DNA for the CDR3: TGTGCCAGCAGTGATCCAGCGGGGGGGCGCACAGATACGCAGTATTTT.